A selection of T cell receptor beta chains follows, all from one sample in a study of blood T cell repertoires in COVID-19. Sequencing used immunoSEQ multiplex PCR; TCRdb keeps in-frame clones, though not all of them. Altogether about 41,000 clones are present, around nine tenths being singletons, with the ten largest covering about 4%. The specimen was peripheral blood. These receptor sequences come from a man aged 60 to 69 with acute or convalescent COVID-19. Each CDR3 is given with its conserved first and last residue. The order of the fields is J gene, V gene, CDR3 length, CDR3 protein.

j_gene: TRBJ2-3; v_gene: TRBV9; len: 15; CDR3aa: CASSRDRAWTDTQYF
j_gene: TRBJ2-7; v_gene: TRBV9; len: 15; CDR3aa: CASSVEGLAGGEQYF
j_gene: TRBJ2-1; v_gene: TRBV7-2; len: 13; CDR3aa: CASSGKTGVQQFF
j_gene: TRBJ1-5; v_gene: TRBV6-2/TRBV6-3; len: 16; CDR3aa: CASSYWGGADNQPQHF
j_gene: TRBJ2-1; v_gene: TRBV11-3; len: 15; CDR3aa: CASSPSQGSYNEQFF
j_gene: TRBJ2-7; v_gene: TRBV5-4; len: 15; CDR3aa: CASSLGGGTAYEQYF
j_gene: TRBJ1-5; v_gene: TRBV6-2/TRBV6-3; len: 16; CDR3aa: CASSYSYRGRNQPQHF
j_gene: TRBJ2-7; v_gene: TRBV9; len: 15; CDR3aa: CASSVGDAGVFEQYF
j_gene: TRBJ1-2; v_gene: TRBV25-1; len: 15; CDR3aa: CASSELTDRGGGYTF
j_gene: TRBJ2-7; v_gene: TRBV4-3; len: 14; CDR3aa: CASSQEQGPYEQYF
j_gene: TRBJ1-4; v_gene: TRBV6-5; len: 15; CDR3aa: CASSYGAATNEKLFF
j_gene: TRBJ1-1; v_gene: TRBV7-2; len: 15; CDR3aa: CASSLAAGVNTEAFF
j_gene: TRBJ2-7; v_gene: TRBV14; len: 13; CDR3aa: CASSRLLYYEQYF
j_gene: TRBJ1-1; v_gene: TRBV5-4; len: 15; CDR3aa: CASSETGAGDTEAFF
j_gene: TRBJ2-2; v_gene: TRBV4-3; len: 14; CDR3aa: CASSQRPEGGELFF
j_gene: TRBJ1-1; v_gene: TRBV7-9; len: 15; CDR3aa: CASRPDRAMNTEAFF
j_gene: TRBJ1-5; v_gene: TRBV7-9; len: 17; CDR3aa: CASSLWTGTYSNQPQHF
j_gene: TRBJ2-3; v_gene: TRBV30; len: 15; CDR3aa: CAWGRSPSSTDTQYF
j_gene: TRBJ1-1; v_gene: TRBV6-1; len: 15; CDR3aa: CASSDPGQGNTEAFF
j_gene: TRBJ2-6; v_gene: TRBV4-3; len: 16; CDR3aa: CASSQVSGAGANVLTF
j_gene: TRBJ1-2; v_gene: TRBV19; len: 12; CDR3aa: CASTDSGVGYTF
j_gene: TRBJ1-3; v_gene: TRBV10-2; len: 15; CDR3aa: CASSASGTAGNTIYF
j_gene: TRBJ1-3; v_gene: TRBV6-5; len: 13; CDR3aa: CASTPGLGNTIYF
j_gene: TRBJ1-2; v_gene: TRBV2; len: 13; CDR3aa: CASSALGAYGYTF
j_gene: TRBJ1-5; v_gene: TRBV24-1; len: 17; CDR3aa: CATSDTRTGGLNQPQHF
j_gene: TRBJ2-2; v_gene: TRBV19; len: 15; CDR3aa: CATKAGTGVSGELFF
j_gene: TRBJ2-2; v_gene: TRBV7-8; len: 18; CDR3aa: CASSLALRLAGVTGELFF
j_gene: TRBJ1-2; v_gene: TRBV9; len: 13; CDR3aa: CASSTRTEGGYTF
j_gene: TRBJ1-2; v_gene: TRBV28; len: 15; CDR3aa: CASRSLSGGTYGYTF
j_gene: TRBJ2-7; v_gene: TRBV27; len: 15; CDR3aa: CASSFLMTGGNEQYF
j_gene: TRBJ2-1; v_gene: TRBV19; len: 13; CDR3aa: CASSIRGTTEQFF
j_gene: TRBJ2-3; v_gene: TRBV5-1; len: 16; CDR3aa: CASSLGSSGDGDTQYF
j_gene: TRBJ2-3; v_gene: TRBV27; len: 17; CDR3aa: CASSPRASGASTDTQYF
j_gene: TRBJ2-2; v_gene: TRBV24-1; len: 16; CDR3aa: CATSDPGLARPGELFF